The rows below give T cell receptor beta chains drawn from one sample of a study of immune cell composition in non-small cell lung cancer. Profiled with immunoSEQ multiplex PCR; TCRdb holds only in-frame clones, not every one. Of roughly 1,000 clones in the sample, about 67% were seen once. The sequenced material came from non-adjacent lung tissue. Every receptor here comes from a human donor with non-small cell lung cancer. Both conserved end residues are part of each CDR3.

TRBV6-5	CASSYLQGAEAFF
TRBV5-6	CASSLSGSFRQHF
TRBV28	CASSLRPGSGNTIYF
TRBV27	CASSSPTNTGELFF
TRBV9	CASSPHGGSGSSRDYEQYF
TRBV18	CASSPKRTDLGQPQHF
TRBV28	CAIGTEGTGGYTF
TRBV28	CASTPPRGAQHF
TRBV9	CASSVVETGDVDTQYF
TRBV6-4	CASSASSGSHNEQFF
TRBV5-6	CASSPDRALYGYTF
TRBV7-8	CASSLDSGGQGAQYF
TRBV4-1	CASSQEGQGAGYTGELFF
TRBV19	CASTPERAGPLAKNIQYF
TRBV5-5	CASSLGGVGQETQYF
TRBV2	CASRAGERGGELFF
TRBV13	CASSYRQGSYNEQFF
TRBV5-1	CASSLGTSGSADTQYF
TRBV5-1	CASSDREVGVSYNEQFF
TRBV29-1	CSVGTGGSSSEKLFF
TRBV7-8	CASSGTSGSRYEQYF
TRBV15	CATSGVGGIGELFF
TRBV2	CASRTDRGPNEKLFF
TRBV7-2	CASSLSRGNEQFF
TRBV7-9	CASSSAVGGSGANVLTF
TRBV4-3	CASSQSTGNTEAFF
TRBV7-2	CASSPQGTDYEQYF
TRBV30	CAWRGADGVNEQFF
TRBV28	CASSLHGSMNTEAFF
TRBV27	CASSLYRGYEQYF
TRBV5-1	CASSQAPAGGISYEQYF
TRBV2	CASSARQTITDTQYF
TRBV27	CASSLNTAGGPLDTQYF
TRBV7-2	CASSLGRSPGELFF
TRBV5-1	CASSPGDFSYEQYF
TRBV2	CASSVLLSSYNEQFF
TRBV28	CASGGQSYEQYF
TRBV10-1	CASSAGTSGRGVYEQYF
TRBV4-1	CASSRIRDKGTGELFF
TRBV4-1	CASTGTGEWEETQYF
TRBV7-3	CASSRGQGVYGYTF
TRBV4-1	CASSLQTGPYEQYF
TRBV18	CASSSPRNTGELFF
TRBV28	CASTPGTPRSIEQYF
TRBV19	CASSIVSGVAYEQYF
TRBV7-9	CASSPVGSGGSTDTQYF
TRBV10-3	CAISEMGGAGETQYF
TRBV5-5	CASSRLAGGKETQYF
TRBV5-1	CASSLDRVGHGYTF
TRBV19	CASSMQGMKPNQPQHF
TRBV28	CASSPLRGHNPGRELFF
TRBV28	CASGRASGSTDTQYF
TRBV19	CASSGDRHTDTQYF
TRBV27	CASTPRTSGSGLFF
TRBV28	CASSLGQGFRTEAFF
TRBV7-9	CASSLGQGRSEQYF
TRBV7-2	CASSSPGTHNTEAFF